This T cell receptor beta chain was sequenced during a study of blood T cell repertoires in COVID-19. This CDR3 comprises 13 residues. Germline-derived CDR1 and CDR2 are SNHLY and FYNNEI. Unmatched junction bases numbered 13, after V lost 11 bases and J lost 6 bases. The table came from immunoSEQ multiplex PCR; TCRdb's copy has only in-frame clones and leaves some out. In the table there are fewer than 450,000 clones, roughly 88% of which are singletons. Input material: peripheral blood. The V call is TRBV2, the J call TRBJ2-7, with 7 bases fitting TRBD2. This sequence was found in a woman aged 50 to 60 with COVID-19, enrolled during active disease. As DNA, the CDR3 is TGTGCCGGGGGGGTGGAGACTCCCTCCGAGCAGTACTTC. The encoded protein is CAGGVETPSEQYF.